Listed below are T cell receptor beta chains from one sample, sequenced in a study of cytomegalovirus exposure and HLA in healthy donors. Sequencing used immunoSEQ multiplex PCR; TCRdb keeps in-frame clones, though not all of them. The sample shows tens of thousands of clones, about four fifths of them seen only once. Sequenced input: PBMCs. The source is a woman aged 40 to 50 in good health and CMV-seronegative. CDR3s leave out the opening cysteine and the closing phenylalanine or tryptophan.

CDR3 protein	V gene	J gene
ASSQEATQGGELF	TRBV4-1	TRBJ2-2
SVLLNTNTEAF	TRBV29-1	TRBJ1-1
SAGQGTYEQY	TRBV29-1	TRBJ2-7
AIRDTKGGAGETQY	TRBV10-3	TRBJ2-5
SVGAGNGEKLF	TRBV29-1	TRBJ1-4
ASSLAEENTIY	TRBV5-1	TRBJ1-3
ASSEGTGGYEQY	TRBV6-1	TRBJ2-7
ASSLTGTGGTEAF	TRBV7-3	TRBJ1-1
ASSYSVGVSPLH	TRBV6-5	TRBJ1-6
ASRPWGGGYT	TRBV5-6	TRBJ1-2
ASRVIGANTGELF	TRBV19	TRBJ2-2
AWSGQGATTDTQY	TRBV30	TRBJ2-3
SAGGLADTQY	TRBV29-1	TRBJ2-3
ASNNPPGQSY	TRBV5-6	TRBJ2-7
ASSLGTRTYYGYT	TRBV4-1	TRBJ1-2
AWSVDSKTDTQY	TRBV30	TRBJ2-3
AWRTNEKLF	TRBV30	TRBJ1-4
ASSMTGAGANVLT	TRBV5-1	TRBJ2-6
ASSDVASRAKNIQY	TRBV2	TRBJ2-4
ASSPKGQALGYGYT	TRBV13	TRBJ1-2
ASSLTSGGGEQY	TRBV7-2	TRBJ2-7
ASSGQGTDTQY	TRBV6-4	TRBJ2-3
ASSVNRVRQPQH	TRBV6-1	TRBJ1-5
ASSPGQGAYNEQF	TRBV5-6	TRBJ2-1
ASSGRDSYQPQH	TRBV25-1	TRBJ1-5
ASSIGRAAGYT	TRBV19	TRBJ1-2
ASSPLSGGNTIY	TRBV14	TRBJ1-3
ASSVRGADTGELF	TRBV9	TRBJ2-2
ASSLGQGANTGELF	TRBV5-4	TRBJ2-2
ASSVEGESPLH	TRBV9	TRBJ1-6
ATSSYTGGGQQPQH	TRBV15	TRBJ1-5
ASSQSGTVFNEQF	TRBV16	TRBJ2-1
ASRETGNYGYT	TRBV6-5	TRBJ1-2
ASSGVGSSSYNSPLH	TRBV2	TRBJ1-6
ASNAEETGGTIY	TRBV6-6	TRBJ1-3
ASSFGTGRDSNQPQH	TRBV5-4	TRBJ1-5
AWSGSGDYGYT	TRBV30	TRBJ1-2
ASSSPGGYGYT	TRBV7-2	TRBJ1-2
ASSHAPGQGNEKLF	TRBV4-2	TRBJ1-4
ASSPPRGTGTVGSPLH	TRBV18	TRBJ1-6
ASSLDGGANQPQH	TRBV7-2	TRBJ1-5
ATSREQLTDITTNEKLF	TRBV15	TRBJ1-4
ASLAGGALRETQY	TRBV28	TRBJ2-5
ASSEPGGTEQF	TRBV6-1	TRBJ2-1
ASSSTSGRYEQY	TRBV28	TRBJ2-7
ASTGTVDNEQF	TRBV7-2	TRBJ2-1
ASRGGTGRNTEAF	TRBV6-6	TRBJ1-1
ASSVETFEKLF	TRBV2	TRBJ1-4
ASSPRDRESSGANVLT	TRBV7-2	TRBJ2-6
ASSLRLAGAQETQY	TRBV5-4	TRBJ2-5
ASSQDRAGGTDTQY	TRBV14	TRBJ2-3
ASSLHLSGQAYNSPLH	TRBV7-2	TRBJ1-6
ASSLDRVSGSGELF	TRBV7-9	TRBJ2-2
ASRLTGLNTEAF	TRBV6-5	TRBJ1-1
ASSLETGRAF	TRBV7-3	TRBJ1-1
AWMDSGVNQPQH	TRBV30	TRBJ1-5
ASSSGPRDEQF	TRBV5-4	TRBJ2-1
ASSIVPGPDEQY	TRBV19	TRBJ2-7